A single sample gave rise to the 18 T cell receptor beta chains below, sequenced in a study of cytomegalovirus exposure and HLA in healthy donors. Profiling relied on immunoSEQ multiplex PCR, and the TCRdb table lists in-frame clones only, not all of them. Counted here are approximately 270,000 clones, roughly 84% occurring once; the ten biggest clones make up around 11%. Sequencing input: PBMCs. These receptors were collected from a man aged 18 to 29 in good health and CMV-seropositive.

The gene calls are TRBV7-8 and TRBJ1-2; TRBD1 is a possible D gene (5 bases). CDR1 and CDR2 (germline): SGHVS, FQNEAQ. This CDR3 has 15 residues. V was cut by 5 bases and J by 3 bases, with 16 bases left in between. For the CDR3, the DNA is TGTGCCAGCAGCGCGAGCAGGGTAAGTTACTATGGCTACACCTTC. Its translation is CASSASRVSYYGYTF.

The J gene is TRBJ2-1, the V gene TRBV29-1; D is undetermined. The germline V gene encodes CDR1 SQVTM and CDR2 ANQGSEA. CDR3 length: 12 residues. The V end lost 7 bases, the J end lost 8 bases, and 15 bases lay between the germline ends. Written as DNA, the CDR3 is TGCAGCGCCACCACTCTAGGCGATGAGCAGTTCTTC. The encoded protein is CSATTLGDEQFF.

This clone was recorded a few times. The genes are TRBV27 and TRBJ2-2; no definite D call. Trimming removed 7 bases from V and 4 bases from J, with 10 bases in between. The CDR3 has 13 amino acids. Germline V gene data show CDR1 as MNHEY and CDR2 as SMNVEV (reference sequence). The CDR3 DNA follows: TGTGCCAGCAAAGGACGATCCACCGGGGAGCTGTTTTTT. This translates into CASKGRSTGELFF.

The chain is built from TRBV29-1 and TRBJ2-2; the match to TRBD2 covers 7 bases. Germline assignment: CDR1 SQVTM and CDR2 ANQGSEA. J lost 6 bases, V lost 8 bases, and 27 bases had no gene match. The CDR3 covers 19 residues. CDR3 protein: CSRTACGRIGRKSAGELFF. The CDR3, as DNA: TGCAGCCGAACCGCCTGCGGGAGAATAGGGAGGAAATCTGCCGGGGAGCTGTTTTTT.

The rearrangement uses TRBV9 and TRBJ2-5, with 7 bases matching TRBD1. Per the germline V gene, CDR1 is SGDLS and CDR2 is YYNGEE. With V trimmed by 3 bases and J by 4 bases, 6 bases remained unmatched. The length of the CDR3 is 14 residues. This chain's CDR3 is CASSGRTGPETQYF. For the CDR3, the DNA is TGTGCCAGCAGCGGTCGGACAGGCCCAGAGACCCAGTACTTC.

The chain uses TRBV7-2 and TRBJ2-1; D might be TRBD2 (6 bases). V lost 0 bases to trimming and J lost 1 base, with 10 bases between them. This CDR3 has 16 residues. Germline-derived CDR1 and CDR2 are SGHTA and FQGNSA. This CDR3 reads CASSLAAGGSYNEQFF. Written as DNA, the CDR3 is TGTGCCAGCAGCTTAGCCGCAGGAGGGTCCTACAATGAGCAGTTCTTC. Drawing the rest from reference TRBV7-2 and TRBJ2-1, the complete variable domain is GAGVSQSPSNKVTEKGKDVELRCDPISGHTALYWYRQSLGQGLEFLIYFQGNSAPDKSGLPSDRFSAERTGGSVSTLTIQRTQQEDSAVYLCASSLAAGGSYNEQFFGPGTRLTVL.

The table lists this clone with a few counts. This chain connects TRBV4-2 to TRBJ2-2; D call uncertain. Germline-derived CDR1 and CDR2 are LGHNA and YNFKEQ. CDR3 length equals 12 residues. V was cut by 1 base and J by 7 bases, with 4 bases left in between. The CDR3 reads CASSQGNGELFF. DNA of the CDR3: TGTGCCAGCAGCCAAGGGAACGGGGAGCTGTTTTTT.

The V and J genes are TRBV5-1 and TRBJ2-7; no clear D gene. This CDR3 region has 15 residues. The germline CDR1 and CDR2 sequences are SGHRS and YFSETQ. Trimming removed 4 bases at V and 0 bases at J, with 14 bases between. The CDR3 nucleotides are TGCGCCAGCAGCACGTTGGTGGGGTCCTCCTACGAGCAGTACTTC. It encodes CASSTLVGSSYEQYF.

This clone was seen just once. The rearrangement joins TRBV5-1 to TRBJ2-4, with unresolved D. The V end was cut by 3 bases, the J end by 13 bases, with 23 bases between. There are 15 residues in the CDR3. The germline gives CDR1 SGHRS, CDR2 YFSETQ. The chain's CDR3 is CASSSWPRALTPQYF. For the CDR3, the DNA is TGCGCCAGCAGCTCCTGGCCCCGGGCCCTAACCCCACAGTACTTC. Full variable domain (remainder filled in from reference TRBV5-1 and TRBJ2-4): KAGVTQTPRYLIKTRGQQVTLSCSPISGHRSVSWYQQTPGQGLQFLFEYFSETQRNKGNFPGRFSGRQFSNSRSEMNVSTLELGDSALYLCASSSWPRALTPQYFGAGTRLSVL.

J is TRBJ2-5 and V is TRBV19; TRBD1 aligns across 7 bases. J lost 4 bases, V lost 5 bases, and 4 bases had no gene match. This CDR3 region has 13 residues. Germline V gives CDR1 LNHDA, CDR2 SQIVND (reference sequence). As DNA, the CDR3 is TGTGCCAGTAGTGGATACAGGGGAGAGACCCAGTACTTC. Its translation: CASSGYRGETQYF.

The chain links TRBV7-9 to TRBJ2-7, with 8 bases lining up with TRBD2. The CDR3 runs to 15 residues. Germline CDR1 reads SEHNR; CDR2 reads FQNEAQ (reference sequence). Losses at the gene ends were 2 bases for V and 4 bases for J; bases not matched to a gene: 7. CDR3 residues: CASSLMPGGPYEQYF. CDR3 bases: TGTGCCAGCAGCTTAATGCCGGGAGGGCCATACGAGCAGTACTTC. Full variable domain (outside the CDR3, taken from reference TRBV7-9 and TRBJ2-7): DTGVSQNPRHKITKRGQNVTFRCDPISEHNRLYWYRQTLGQGPEFLTYFQNEAQLEKSRLLSDRFSAERPKGSFSTLEIQRTEQGDSAMYLCASSLMPGGPYEQYFGPGTRLTVT.

This sequence joins TRBV6-5 and TRBJ1-2; TRBD1 matches at 11 bases. The V segment lost 1 base and the J segment 8 bases; nucleotides outside the gene matches: 6. In germline, CDR1 is MNHEY, CDR2 SVGAGI. The CDR3 runs 15 residues. CDR3 sequence (DNA): TGTGCCAGCAGTTACTTTACCGGGACAGGGGGAGGCTACACCTTC. Translation gives CASSYFTGTGGGYTF.

V gene TRBV30 combines with J gene TRBJ2-7; 11 nucleotides agree with TRBD2. V dropped 7 bases and J dropped 4; count of bases not matched to a gene: 6. The CDR3 length is 13 residues. Germline CDR1 is GTSNPN and CDR2 is SVGIG (reference sequence). This chain's CDR3 is CALATSGSYEQYF. The CDR3 DNA is TGTGCCTTAGCAACTAGCGGGAGTTACGAGCAGTACTTC.

The chain has TRBV5-1 and TRBJ2-5; D possibly corresponds to TRBD1 (5 bases). The V gene's germline CDR1 is SGHRS and CDR2 YFSETQ. The CDR3 contains 15 residues. Trimming removed 0 bases at V and 5 bases at J, with 14 bases between. The CDR3 region has the DNA TGCGCCAGCAGCTTGGAGGGCAGGGATATGGAGACCCAGTACTTC. It specifies CASSLEGRDMETQYF.

This clone was observed a few times. This sequence joins TRBV6-1 and TRBJ1-3; no clear D gene. In germline, CDR1 is MNHNS, CDR2 SASEGT. V lost 6 bases and J lost 4, with 1 base in between. CDR3 length: 10 amino acids. CDR3 in DNA: TGTGCCAGCAGGGGAAACACCATATATTTT. The encoded protein is CASRGNTIYF.

This rearrangement joins TRBV20-1 to TRBJ2-5; D unresolved. V lost 4 bases and J lost 3, with 6 bases in between. Germline V gene sequence: CDR1 DFQATT, CDR2 SNEGSKA (reference sequence). The CDR3 extends over 11 amino acids. The CDR3 spells CSAKTEETQYF. The CDR3 nucleotides read TGCAGTGCTAAGACGGAAGAGACCCAGTACTTC.

The chain carries TRBV9 and TRBJ2-1, with 8 bases aligning to TRBD2. J was trimmed by 9 bases and V by 0 bases; bases with no gene match: 2. The germline CDR1 and CDR2 sequences are SGDLS and YYNGEE. The CDR3 loop spans 13 amino acids. CDR3 nucleotide sequence: TGTGCCAGCAGCGTAGCGGGAGGGGGTGAGCAGTTCTTC. It yields the protein CASSVAGGGEQFF.

This clone is judged medium-sized (0.01 to 0.1%). This rearrangement joins TRBV14 to TRBJ2-7, with D hard to call. Trimming left V 2 bases short and J 7 bases short, with 12 bases between. The CDR3 is made up of 13 amino acids. CDR1 is SGHDN, CDR2 FVKESK, per germline. The CDR3 is CASSQYAGFEQYF. As DNA, the CDR3 is TGTGCCAGCAGCCAATACGCCGGGTTTGAGCAGTACTTC.